These 3 T cell receptor beta chains came from one sample sequenced in a study of T-cell memory formation after mild COVID-19. TCRdb reprocessed the 5' RACE reads with MiXCR, giving one entry per CDR3 protein. The table records roughly 300,000 distinct CDR3 sequences, around 8% of them present only once. Sequenced: PBMCs or a T cell subset sorted from them (not recorded which). The receptors originated from a man aged 18-30 years who had mild COVID-19 (a few samples of this study predate the infection). Cell type and time point are not known.

The V gene is TRBV4-3, the J gene TRBJ2-2, with 9 bases identical to TRBD2. Germline CDR1 LGHNA, CDR2 YSLEER. V lost 2 bases and J lost 8; bases outside the gene matches: 15. The CDR3 runs to 18 residues. In DNA form, the CDR3 reads TGCGCCAGCAGCCAACACCTCGGGGCTAGCGGGGCTAGGGGGGAGCTGTTTTTT. It codes for CASSQHLGASGARGELFF.

The J gene is TRBJ2-2, the V gene TRBV20-1; D ambiguous. CDR1 is DFQATT and CDR2 is SNEGSKA in the germline V gene (reference sequence). Between the trimmed V and J ends, which lost 1 base and 6 bases, there was a span of 9 bases. CDR3 length: 13 amino acids. The CDR3 here is CSARVVGPGELFF. In DNA, the CDR3 is TGCAGTGCTAGAGTCGTCGGTCCCGGGGAGCTGTTTTTT.

The table lists this clonotype with a few counts. The rearrangement joins TRBV28 to TRBJ2-6; the match to TRBD1 covers 7 bases. With V trimmed by 6 bases and J by 0 bases, 11 bases remained unmatched. Germline CDR1 reads MDHEN; CDR2 reads SYDVKM. CDR3 size: 18 residues. As DNA, the CDR3 is TGTGCCAGCAGACCTGACAGGGTCCGCTTCTCTGGGGCCAACGTCCTGACTTTC. This translates into CASRPDRVRFSGANVLTF.